These T cell receptor beta chains were read from a single sample in a study of T cell repertoires in cytomegalovirus infection. TCRdb redid the calling of the reads with MiXCR, one entry per CDR3 protein. This sample carries fewer than 550,000 distinct CDR3 sequences, 31% of them seen once, and the ten largest clones take roughly 15%. Input material: PBMCs. These receptors all come from a human donor in good health (CMV status not recorded). Some clones in this sample may be carry-over from other donors' samples. CDR3s include the opening cysteine and the closing phenylalanine or tryptophan. Fields, in order: J gene, D gene, V gene, clone size, CDR3 DNA, CDR3 protein. The D gene is left open where the match is weak. Clone size is stated in some rows and not others, as once, few, many or a class when expanded.

TRBJ2-2 . TRBV6-2/TRBV6-3 few TGTGCCAGCAGTTACCTCGGGACATCCTCACCAACCGGGGAGCTGTTTTTT CASSYLGTSSPTGELFF
TRBJ1-2 . TRBV28 many TGTGCCAGCGCCACAGGGTTGTGGTATGGCTACACCTTC CASATGLWYGYTF
TRBJ1-4 . TRBV4-1 . TGCGCCAGCAGCCATGCGGGATTTGCAACTAATGAAAAACTGTTTTTT CASSHAGFATNEKLFF
TRBJ1-4 . TRBV11-3 . TGTGCCAGCAGCTTAAATTCGGAGGGTGATAATGAAAATCTGTTTTTT CASSLNSEGDNENLFF
TRBJ1-2 . TRBV7-2 . TGTGCCAGCAGCTTAAACTGGCCTGGGTATGGCTACACCTTC CASSLNWPGYGYTF
TRBJ2-7 TRBD1 TRBV5-1 . TGCGCCAGCAGCTCCGCCGGACAGGGGGCGGTTGAGCAGTACTTC CASSSAGQGAVEQYF
TRBJ2-1 TRBD2 TRBV6-5 . TGTGCCAGCAGCCCCGGGACTAGCAACTACAATGAGCAGTTCTTC CASSPGTSNYNEQFF
TRBJ2-2 . TRBV7-2 many TGTGCCAGCAGCCCACTGAGACGGACCACCGGGGAGCTGTTTTTT CASSPLRRTTGELFF
TRBJ1-2 . TRBV12-3/TRBV12-4 . TGTGCCAGCAGCTTGACTGGGCGGCTCGATGGCTACACCTTC CASSLTGRLDGYTF
TRBJ2-7 TRBD1 TRBV10-3 few TGTGCCACCACGGGACAGCAATTCTACGAGCAGTACTTC CATTGQQFYEQYF
TRBJ1-1 TRBD1 TRBV28 many TGTGCCAGCAGTTCGGGACAGCCGAACACTGAAGCTTTCTTT CASSSGQPNTEAFF
TRBJ1-2 TRBD1 TRBV6-5 . TGTGCCAGCAGGGACAGGGCTAACTATGGCTACACCTTC CASRDRANYGYTF
TRBJ2-1 . TRBV29-1 . TGCAGCGTTGAGTGGCAGGGAAATGAGCAGTTCTTC CSVEWQGNEQFF
TRBJ2-1 . TRBV24-1 . TGTGCCACCAGTGATGCCAGGGTGTCCAATGAGCAGTTCTTC CATSDARVSNEQFF
TRBJ1-5 . TRBV19 . TGTGCCAGTAGTATACAGGGATTCGGGCAGCCCCAGCATTTT CASSIQGFGQPQHF
TRBJ2-1 . TRBV20-1 few TGCAGTGCTAGACCGGAGTACAATGAGCAGTTCTTC CSARPEYNEQFF
TRBJ1-1 TRBD1 TRBV7-8 . TGTGCCAGCAGCCCGGGACAGGGGCGGAACACTGAAGCTTTCTTT CASSPGQGRNTEAFF
TRBJ2-7 . TRBV18 . TGTGCCAGCTCACCACAACAGGCCTACGAGCAGTACTTC CASSPQQAYEQYF
TRBJ2-7 TRBD1 TRBV4-1 . TGCGCCAGCAGCCATTCGGGACAGGGGGACGAGCAGTACTTC CASSHSGQGDEQYF
TRBJ2-3 . TRBV6-1 . TGTGCCAGCAGTACGCGACCGTCAGATACGCAGTATTTT CASSTRPSDTQYF
TRBJ2-7 . TRBV19 . TGTGCCAGTAGTATGTTGCCACGACCTCTCTACGAGCAGTACTTC CASSMLPRPLYEQYF
TRBJ1-2 . TRBV7-8 few TGTGCCAGCAGCCATGTAGGGGCCCGGGTTGAGGTTGGCTACACCTTC CASSHVGARVEVGYTF
TRBJ1-4 . TRBV27 few TGTGCCAGCATCCTCAGGGGAGTTCCTTCTAATGAAAAACTGTTTTTT CASILRGVPSNEKLFF
TRBJ1-1 TRBD1 TRBV6-1 . TGTGCCAGTCATTCTCCGGGGGACAGCGCGGACACTGAAGCTTTCTTT CASHSPGDSADTEAFF
TRBJ1-2 TRBD1 TRBV7-2 many TGTGCCAGCAGCCCTCGGACAGGCCAATGGATCGTCCGTGATGGCTACACCTTC CASSPRTGQWIVRDGYTF
TRBJ1-4 . TRBV7-8 once TGTGCCAGCAGCTTAGTAGTACGGCAGTTCGGTGGTGGTGAAAAACTGTTTTGG CASSLVVRQFGGGEKLFW
TRBJ1-2 . TRBV27 few TGTGCCAGCAGTTTAGGCGAGGGAGATGGCTACACCTTC CASSLGEGDGYTF